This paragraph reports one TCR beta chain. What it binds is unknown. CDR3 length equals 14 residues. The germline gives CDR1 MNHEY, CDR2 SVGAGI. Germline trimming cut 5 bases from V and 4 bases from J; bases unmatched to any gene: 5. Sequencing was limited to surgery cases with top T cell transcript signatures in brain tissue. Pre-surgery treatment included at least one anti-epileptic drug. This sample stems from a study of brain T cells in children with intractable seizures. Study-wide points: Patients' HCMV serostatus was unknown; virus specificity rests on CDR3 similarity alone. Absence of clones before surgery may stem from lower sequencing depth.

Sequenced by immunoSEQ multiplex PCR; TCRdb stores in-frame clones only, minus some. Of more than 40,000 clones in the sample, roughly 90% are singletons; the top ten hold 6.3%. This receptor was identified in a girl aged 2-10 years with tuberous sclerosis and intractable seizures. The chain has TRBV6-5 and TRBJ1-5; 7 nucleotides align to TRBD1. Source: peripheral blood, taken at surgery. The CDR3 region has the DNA TGTGCCAGCAGTAGGGACAGTTTGAATCAGCCCCAGCATTTT. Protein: CASSRDSLNQPQHF.